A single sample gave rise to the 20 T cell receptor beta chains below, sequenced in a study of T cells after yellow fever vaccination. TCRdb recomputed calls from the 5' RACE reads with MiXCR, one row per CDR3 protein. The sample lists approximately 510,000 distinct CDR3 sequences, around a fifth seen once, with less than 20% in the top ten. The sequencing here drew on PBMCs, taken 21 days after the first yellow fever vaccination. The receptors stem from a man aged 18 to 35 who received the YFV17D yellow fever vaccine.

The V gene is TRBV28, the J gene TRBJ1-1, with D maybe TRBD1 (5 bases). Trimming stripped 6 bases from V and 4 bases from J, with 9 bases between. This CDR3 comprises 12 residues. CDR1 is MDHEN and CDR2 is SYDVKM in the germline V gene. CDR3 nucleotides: TGTGCCAGCAGGCCAGGGATCACTGAAGCTTTCTTT. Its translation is CASRPGITEAFF.

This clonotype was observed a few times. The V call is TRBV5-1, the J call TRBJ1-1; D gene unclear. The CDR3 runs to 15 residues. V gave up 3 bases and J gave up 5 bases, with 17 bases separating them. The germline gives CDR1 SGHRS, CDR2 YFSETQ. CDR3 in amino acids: CASSYWGDSRTEAFF. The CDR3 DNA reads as TGCGCCAGCAGCTACTGGGGTGATTCGAGGACTGAAGCTTTCTTT.

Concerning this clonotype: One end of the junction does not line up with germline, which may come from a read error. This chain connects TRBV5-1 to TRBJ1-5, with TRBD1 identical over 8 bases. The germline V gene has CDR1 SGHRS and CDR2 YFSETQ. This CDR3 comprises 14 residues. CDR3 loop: CASSWSGGNQPQHF. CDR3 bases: TGCGCCAGCAGTTGGTCAGGGGGCAACCAGCCCCAGCATTTT.

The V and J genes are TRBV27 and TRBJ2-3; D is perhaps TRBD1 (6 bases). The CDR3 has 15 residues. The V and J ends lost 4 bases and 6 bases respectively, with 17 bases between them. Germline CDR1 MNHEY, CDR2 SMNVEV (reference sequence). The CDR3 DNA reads TGTGCCAGCAGTTCCCTTAACAGGGCCGGGGATACGCAGTATTTT. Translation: CASSSLNRAGDTQYF.

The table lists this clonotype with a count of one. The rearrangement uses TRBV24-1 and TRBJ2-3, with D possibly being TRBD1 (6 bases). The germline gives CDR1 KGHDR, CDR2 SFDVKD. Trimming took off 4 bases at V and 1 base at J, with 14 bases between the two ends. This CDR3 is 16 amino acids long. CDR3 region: CATSESERTGTDTQYF. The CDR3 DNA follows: TGTGCCACCAGTGAAAGCGAGCGGACAGGCACAGATACGCAGTATTTT.

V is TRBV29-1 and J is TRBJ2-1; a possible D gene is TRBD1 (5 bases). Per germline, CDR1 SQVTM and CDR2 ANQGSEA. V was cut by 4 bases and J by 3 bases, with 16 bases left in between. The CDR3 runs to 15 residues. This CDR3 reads CSVVWLGAGYNEQFF. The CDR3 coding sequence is TGCAGCGTTGTATGGTTAGGGGCTGGCTACAATGAGCAGTTCTTC.

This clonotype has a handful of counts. DNA for the CDR3: TGTGCCAGCAGCTTAGACCTTTCTAGTAGAGAGACCCAGTACTTC. This sequence encodes CASSLDLSSRETQYF. The rearrangement links TRBV7-9 to TRBJ2-5, with D uncertain. The V end was cut by 1 base, the J end by 4 bases, with 13 bases between. The germline CDR1 and CDR2 sequences are SEHNR and FQNEAQ (reference sequence). The length of the CDR3 is 15 residues.

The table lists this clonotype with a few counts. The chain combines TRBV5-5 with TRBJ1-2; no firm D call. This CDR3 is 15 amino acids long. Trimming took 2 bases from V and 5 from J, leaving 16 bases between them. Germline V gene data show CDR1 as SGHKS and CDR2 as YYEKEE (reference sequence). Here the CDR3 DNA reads TGTGCCAGCAGCTTCGGTTACTCAACGGGGTATGGCTACACCTTC. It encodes CASSFGYSTGYGYTF.

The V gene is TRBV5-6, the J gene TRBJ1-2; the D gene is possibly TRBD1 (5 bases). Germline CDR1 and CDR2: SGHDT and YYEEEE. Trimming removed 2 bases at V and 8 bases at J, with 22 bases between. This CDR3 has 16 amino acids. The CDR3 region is CASSFLQESPNTGYTF. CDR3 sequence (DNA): TGTGCCAGCAGCTTCCTACAGGAGAGCCCAAATACGGGCTACACCTTC.

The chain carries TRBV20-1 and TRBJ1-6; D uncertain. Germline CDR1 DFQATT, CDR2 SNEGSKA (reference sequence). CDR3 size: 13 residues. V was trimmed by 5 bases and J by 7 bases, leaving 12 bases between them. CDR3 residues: CSALREENSPLHF. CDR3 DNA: TGCAGTGCTCTCCGGGAAGAAAATTCACCCCTCCACTTT.

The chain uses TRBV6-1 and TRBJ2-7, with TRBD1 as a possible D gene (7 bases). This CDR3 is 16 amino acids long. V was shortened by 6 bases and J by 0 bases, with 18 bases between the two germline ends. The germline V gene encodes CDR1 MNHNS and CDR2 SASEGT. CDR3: CASRAGGLLISYEQYV. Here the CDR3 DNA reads TGTGCCAGCAGAGCAGGGGGGCTCCTCATCTCCTACGAGCAGTACGTC.

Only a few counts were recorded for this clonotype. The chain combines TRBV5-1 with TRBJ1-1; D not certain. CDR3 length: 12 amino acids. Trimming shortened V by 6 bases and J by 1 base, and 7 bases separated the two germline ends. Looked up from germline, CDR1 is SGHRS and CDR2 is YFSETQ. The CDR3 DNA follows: TGCGCCAGCATCTTTGAGAACACTGAAGCTTTCTTT. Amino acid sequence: CASIFENTEAFF.

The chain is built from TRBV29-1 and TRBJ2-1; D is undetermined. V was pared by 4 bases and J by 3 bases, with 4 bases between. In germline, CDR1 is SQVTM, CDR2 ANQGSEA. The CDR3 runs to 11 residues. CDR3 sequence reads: CSVVSYNEQFF. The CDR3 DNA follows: TGCAGCGTTGTAAGCTACAATGAGCAGTTCTTC.

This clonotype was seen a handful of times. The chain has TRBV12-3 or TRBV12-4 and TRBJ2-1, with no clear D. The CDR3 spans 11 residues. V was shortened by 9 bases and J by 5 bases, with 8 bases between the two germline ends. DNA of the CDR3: TGTGCCAGTGGAGTTAACAATGAGCAGTTCTTC. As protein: CASGVNNEQFF.

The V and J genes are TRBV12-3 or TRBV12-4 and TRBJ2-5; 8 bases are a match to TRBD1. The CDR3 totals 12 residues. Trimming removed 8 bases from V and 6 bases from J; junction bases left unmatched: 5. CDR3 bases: TGTGCCAGCCTGGACAGGGAGAAGACCCAGTACTTC. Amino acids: CASLDREKTQYF.

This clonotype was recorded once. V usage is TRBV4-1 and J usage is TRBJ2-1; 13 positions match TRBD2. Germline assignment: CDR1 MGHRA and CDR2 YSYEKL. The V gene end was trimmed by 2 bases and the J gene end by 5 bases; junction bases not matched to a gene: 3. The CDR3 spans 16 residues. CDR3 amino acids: CASSQRLAGGNNEQFF. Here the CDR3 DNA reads TGCGCCAGCAGCCAAAGACTAGCGGGGGGTAACAATGAGCAGTTCTTC.

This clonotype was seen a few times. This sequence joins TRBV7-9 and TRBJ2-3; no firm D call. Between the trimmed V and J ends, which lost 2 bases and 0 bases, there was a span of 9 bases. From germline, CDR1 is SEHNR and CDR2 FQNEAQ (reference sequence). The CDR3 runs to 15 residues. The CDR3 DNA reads TGTGCCAGCAGCTTACGTCTTCCTAGCACAGATACGCAGTATTTT. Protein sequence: CASSLRLPSTDTQYF.

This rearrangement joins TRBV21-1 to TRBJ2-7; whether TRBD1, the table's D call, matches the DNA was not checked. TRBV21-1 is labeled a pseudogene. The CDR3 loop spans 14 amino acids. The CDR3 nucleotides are TGTGCCAGCGGGCCCGGACAGGTATCCTACGAGCAGTACGTC. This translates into CASGPGQVSYEQYV.

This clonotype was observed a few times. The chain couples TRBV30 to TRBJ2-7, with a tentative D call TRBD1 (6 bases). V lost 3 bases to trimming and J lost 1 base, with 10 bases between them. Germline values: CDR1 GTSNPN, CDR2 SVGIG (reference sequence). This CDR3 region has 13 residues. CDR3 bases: TGTGCCTGGAGCTGGCAGGGGTCCTACGAGCAGTACTTC. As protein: CAWSWQGSYEQYF.

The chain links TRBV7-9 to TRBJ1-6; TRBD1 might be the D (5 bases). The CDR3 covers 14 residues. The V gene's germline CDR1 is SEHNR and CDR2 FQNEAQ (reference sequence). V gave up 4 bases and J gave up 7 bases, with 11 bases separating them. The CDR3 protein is CASSSGGGNSPLHF. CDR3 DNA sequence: TGTGCCAGCAGCTCTGGTGGGGGGAATTCACCCCTCCACTTT.